This T cell receptor (beta chain) was observed in a study of PD-L1 blockade in urothelial cancer. Described time point: pretreatment peripheral blood. This CDR3 is built from 16 residues. Germline-derived CDR1 and CDR2 are SGHRS and YFSETQ. Trimming stripped 4 bases from V and 8 bases from J, with 22 bases between. TCRdb's table, derived via immunoSEQ multiplex PCR, lists solely in-frame clones and lacks some. The sample has tens of thousands of clones, 75% to 85% seen once; the top ten hold approximately 1.5%. The sequence derives from a man aged 50 to 60 with urothelial cancer. Material: PBMCs, obtained around atezolizumab (anti-PD-L1) treatment. The chain combines TRBV5-1 with TRBJ2-1; D perhaps matches TRBD1 (7 bases). The CDR3 DNA reads as TGCGCCAGCAGCCCGCCGACAGGGTCGGAGGGGGATGAGCAGTTCTTC. It yields the protein CASSPPTGSEGDEQFF.